These T cell receptor beta chains were read from a single sample in a study of response to subunit inactivated influenza vaccine. TCRdb redid the calling of the RT-PCR reads with MiXCR, one entry per CDR3 protein. The sample shows more than 450,000 distinct CDR3 sequences, around 11% of them seen only once. A further study also used this sample, focusing on T cells expressing NK-cell markers.

The sample was PBMCs from blood, taken on the day of vaccination. These receptors originate from a middle-aged man who received an inactivated influenza vaccine. Each CDR3 is given with its conserved first and last residue. The order of the fields is V gene, D gene, clone size, J gene, CDR3 protein, CDR3 DNA. D genes are given only for firm matches. For some rows the clone size is stated as once, few or many, or as a class when expanded; others skip it.

TRBV29-1	NA	NA	TRBJ2-2	CSVDVSYTGELFF	TGCAGCGTTGACGTTTCCTACACCGGGGAGCTGTTTTTT
TRBV15	NA	NA	TRBJ2-3	CATSITGWAQYF	TGTGCCACCAGCATAACAGGGTGGGCGCAGTATTTT
TRBV20-1	TRBD1	NA	TRBJ2-7	CSARDPYRDRDSYEQYF	TGCAGTGCTAGAGATCCCTACCGGGACAGGGACTCCTACGAGCAGTACTTC
TRBV28	NA	many	TRBJ1-1	CASSRYRENTEAFF	TGTGCCAGCAGTCGATACAGGGAGAACACTGAAGCTTTCTTT
TRBV12-3/TRBV12-4	NA	many	TRBJ1-2	CASSLGSMYGYTF	TGTGCCAGCAGTTTAGGTAGCATGTATGGCTACACCTTC
TRBV21-1	NA	many	TRBJ1-2	CASSSSGTPRIEGCGYTF	TGTGCCAGCAGCAGCTCCGGGACACCGCGGATTGAAGGGTGTGGCTACACCTTC
TRBV6-5	TRBD1	few	TRBJ2-2	CASSYATGTNTGELFF	TGTGCCAGCAGTTACGCGACAGGGACCAACACCGGGGAGCTGTTTTTT
TRBV28	TRBD2	NA	TRBJ2-5	CASAAGGYQETQYF	TGTGCCAGCGCGGCGGGGGGTTACCAAGAGACCCAGTACTTC
TRBV6-5	NA	few	TRBJ1-2	CASSYSTAGTSYGYTF	TGTGCCAGCAGTTACTCGACTGCCGGGACAAGCTATGGCTACACCTTC
TRBV5-1	TRBD1	few	TRBJ2-3	CASSLGDRADTQYF	TGCGCCAGCAGCTTGGGAGACAGGGCAGATACGCAGTATTTT
TRBV12-3/TRBV12-4	NA	NA	TRBJ2-7	CASSSRRNRYLYEQYF	TGTGCCAGCAGTTCCAGACGAAACAGGTACCTCTACGAGCAGTACTTC
TRBV11-2	NA	NA	TRBJ2-6	CASENRDISGANVLTF	TGTGCCAGCGAGAACCGGGATATCTCTGGGGCCAACGTCCTGACTTTC
TRBV6-5	NA	NA	TRBJ1-1	CASSQGSGAFF	TGTGCCAGCAGCCAGGGGTCCGGAGCTTTCTTT
TRBV7-9	NA	NA	TRBJ2-1	CASSLARRSSYNEQFF	TGTGCCAGCAGCTTAGCTAGACGCAGCTCCTACAATGAGCAGTTCTTC
TRBV25-1	TRBD1	NA	TRBJ2-7	CASRGTGRYEQYF	TGTGCCAGCAGGGGGACAGGGAGGTACGAGCAGTACTTC
TRBV5-6	TRBD1	many	TRBJ1-5	CASSILGQGMEPQHF	TGTGCCAGCAGCATACTGGGACAGGGGATGGAGCCCCAGCATTTT
TRBV5-1	TRBD1	NA	TRBJ2-7	CASSYGTGTGTYEQYF	TGCGCCAGCAGCTACGGCACCGGGACAGGAACCTACGAGCAGTACTTC
TRBV5-1	TRBD1	many	TRBJ1-1	CASSLAQGANTEAFF	TGCGCCAGCAGCTTGGCCCAGGGGGCGAACACTGAAGCTTTCTTT
TRBV4-2	NA	NA	TRBJ2-3	CASSQGAVQDTQYF	TGTGCCAGCAGCCAAGGGGCCGTACAGGATACGCAGTATTTT
TRBV29-1	NA	few	TRBJ2-5	CSGYRETQYF	TGCAGCGGATACAGGGAGACCCAGTACTTC
TRBV5-1	NA	NA	TRBJ1-5	CASSLAGRTNQPQHF	TGCGCCAGCAGCTTGGCCGGCCGCACCAATCAGCCCCAGCATTTT
TRBV15	NA	NA	TRBJ2-1	CATSSRSAGEQFF	TGTGCCACCAGCAGCCGATCAGCCGGGGAGCAGTTCTTC
TRBV18	NA	many	TRBJ2-7	CASSPSIYEQYF	TGTGCCAGCTCACCATCAATCTACGAGCAGTACTTC
TRBV19	NA	NA	TRBJ2-3	CASEGPLTQYF	TGTGCCAGTGAGGGACCCCTAACGCAGTATTTT
TRBV14	NA	few	TRBJ1-6	CASSRASSTLHF	TGTGCCAGCAGCCGAGCATCGTCCACCCTCCACTTT
TRBV4-3	NA	NA	TRBJ2-7	CASSQDRRVGDEQYF	TGCGCCAGCAGCCAAGATCGAAGGGTGGGGGACGAGCAGTACTTC
TRBV28	NA	few	TRBJ1-1	CASKDVNTEAFF	TGTGCCAGCAAGGACGTGAACACTGAAGCTTTCTTT
TRBV29-1	TRBD2	few	TRBJ2-1	CSVEDRAGGLYNEQFF	TGCAGCGTTGAAGATCGGGCGGGGGGCCTATACAATGAGCAGTTCTTC
TRBV4-1	NA	many	TRBJ2-1	CASSQSGFNEQFF	TGCGCCAGCAGCCAATCGGGGTTCAATGAGCAGTTCTTC
TRBV5-1	NA	few	TRBJ2-2	CASSLTTGAGGELFF	TGCGCCAGCAGCTTGACTACTGGGGCCGGCGGGGAGCTGTTTTTT
TRBV5-1	TRBD1	many	TRBJ1-1	CASSMGPQGGNTEAFF	TGCGCCAGCAGCATGGGACCACAGGGGGGGAACACTGAAGCTTTCTTT